The text below deals with one T cell receptor beta chain. Within the sample, other DNA sequences also encode this same CDR3. This entry comes from a study of radiation and T cells in renal cell carcinoma. Time point defined: blood 2 weeks post-SBRT. As to treatment: 15 Gy SBRT to primary tumor, nephrectomy 4 weeks later. The germline V gene encodes CDR1 SGHRS and CDR2 YFSETQ. This CDR3 is 12 amino acids long. The germline V and J ends were trimmed by 1 base and 3 bases, with 5 bases remaining between them. TCRdb's table, derived via immunoSEQ multiplex PCR, lists solely in-frame clones and lacks some. The sample lists tens of thousands of clones, about 80% occurring once.

This chain connects TRBV5-1 to TRBJ2-7; D remains ambiguous. This specimen was blood, taken from a patient whose treatment included radiotherapy and nephrectomy. This TCR was recovered from a woman in her 70s with renal cell carcinoma. DNA of the CDR3: TGCGCCAGCAGCTTGATAGGCTACGAGCAGTACTTC. Protein sequence: CASSLIGYEQYF.